The 16 T cell receptor beta chains given below trace back to one sample, sequenced in a study of blood T cell repertoires in COVID-19. Sequencing was performed with immunoSEQ multiplex PCR; in TCRdb, only in-frame clones are kept and a portion is missing. The sample shows about 400,000 clones, around nine tenths of them seen only once. The sequenced material came from PBMCs or T cells enriched from blood (not recorded which). Receptor source: a woman aged 45 to 65 who had recovered from COVID-19.

This chain uses TRBV3-1 (or the pseudogene TRBV3-2) with TRBJ2-7, with a tentative D call TRBD2 (5 bases). Germline V lookup: CDR1 LGHDT, CDR2 YNNKEL (reference sequence). V was cut by 1 base and J by 5 bases, with 15 bases left in between. This CDR3 comprises 15 residues. The chain's CDR3 is CASSQGGVRGHEQYF. The CDR3 DNA is TGTGCCAGCAGCCAAGGTGGGGTCCGGGGTCACGAGCAGTACTTC.

The J gene is TRBJ2-5, the V gene TRBV9; 7 bases map to TRBD1. Germline lookup yields CDR1 SGDLS and CDR2 YYNGEE. V was clipped by 3 bases and J by 3 bases; unmatched bases: 8. The CDR3 has 15 amino acids. CDR3 nucleotides: TGTGCCAGCAGCGAAGGGATGACAGGGAAAGAGACCCAGTACTTC. Residues: CASSEGMTGKETQYF.

This chain links TRBV4-3 with TRBJ2-3, with TRBD2 identical over 12 bases. CDR3 size: 18 residues. Germline trimming cut 3 bases from V and 4 bases from J; bases unmatched to any gene: 11. Germline values: CDR1 LGHNA, CDR2 YSLEER. The CDR3 DNA follows: TGCGCCAGCAGCCAGGATTCCATCTCTAGCGGGGGGGCAGATACGCAGTATTTT. This encodes CASSQDSISSGGADTQYF.

The V gene is TRBV24-1, the J gene TRBJ1-5; unclear D gene. V lost 5 bases and J lost 3, with 16 bases in between. The CDR3 totals 16 residues. The germline V gene has CDR1 KGHDR and CDR2 SFDVKD. The CDR3 here is CATSVPTGKDNQPQHF. CDR3 nucleotides: TGTGCCACCAGTGTCCCAACGGGGAAAGACAATCAGCCCCAGCATTTT.

The rearrangement uses TRBV7-9 and TRBJ2-7; 9 nucleotides line up with TRBD1. CDR3 size: 16 residues. V lost 4 bases and J lost 2; bases outside the gene matches: 9. CDR1 is SEHNR, CDR2 FQNEAQ, per germline (reference sequence). CDR3 nucleotide sequence: TGTGCCAGCAGCTCTAATTCCGGGACAGGGACCTACGAGCAGTACTTC. Translating gives CASSSNSGTGTYEQYF.

J is TRBJ1-6 and V is TRBV2, with a tentative D call TRBD1 (6 bases). This CDR3 has 19 amino acids. CDR1 and CDR2 (germline): SNHLY, FYNNEI. Trimming left V 2 bases short and J 10 bases short, with 27 bases between. As DNA, the CDR3 is TGTGCCAGCAGTGAACGGTCCCTGGACAGCGCAAATCGGCACTCACCCCTCCACTTT. It is translated as CASSERSLDSANRHSPLHF.

The V gene is TRBV4-1, the J gene TRBJ1-1; tentatively, D is TRBD1 (5 bases). Looked up from germline, CDR1 is MGHRA and CDR2 is YSYEKL. The CDR3 has 15 amino acids. V shed 1 base and J shed 10 bases, with 19 bases lying between them. The CDR3 sequence is CASSQGITSTQGAFF. The CDR3 DNA follows: TGCGCCAGCAGCCAAGGTATCACATCAACCCAGGGAGCTTTCTTT.

The genes are TRBV15 and TRBJ2-3; D is perhaps TRBD1 (5 bases). Germline-derived CDR1 and CDR2 are LNHNV and YYDKDF (reference sequence). CDR3 size: 17 residues. V lost 1 base, J lost 1 base, and 15 bases lay in between. In DNA, the CDR3 is TGTGCCACCAGCAGAGTATACGCAGGGCTCGGCACAGATACGCAGTATTTT. It yields the protein CATSRVYAGLGTDTQYF.

The chain combines TRBV3-1 (or the pseudogene TRBV3-2) with TRBJ2-7; 11 bases line up with TRBD2. The CDR3 runs to 15 residues. J lost 6 bases, V lost 4 bases, and 8 bases had no gene match. The germline V gene encodes CDR1 LGHDT and CDR2 YNNKEL (reference sequence). The CDR3 spells CASSLSSGGPLEQYF. The CDR3 nucleotides are TGTGCCAGCAGCCTCTCTAGCGGGGGGCCCCTCGAGCAGTACTTC.

The J gene is TRBJ1-3, the V gene TRBV5-4, with D perhaps TRBD1 (5 bases). The germline V gene encodes CDR1 SGHNT and CDR2 YYREEE (reference sequence). V was pared by 2 bases and J by 8 bases, with 20 bases between. This CDR3 region has 16 residues. CDR3 sequence: CASSFGGVRFYDTIYF. The CDR3 DNA is TGTGCCAGCAGCTTCGGGGGGGTCAGGTTTTACGACACCATATATTTT.

This clone has a single count. The chain is built from TRBV5-4 and TRBJ2-5, with TRBD2 matching over 11 bases. J gave up 2 bases and V 5 bases, and 5 bases lay outside the gene matches. Germline CDR1 reads SGHNT; CDR2 reads YYREEE (reference sequence). The CDR3 contains 15 residues. CDR3 loop: CASSVAGGPQETQYF. As DNA, the CDR3 is TGTGCCAGCAGTGTAGCGGGGGGGCCGCAAGAGACCCAGTACTTC.

V gene TRBV9 combines with J gene TRBJ1-6; 7 nucleotides align to TRBD1. This CDR3 spans 15 amino acids. The J segment lost 10 bases and the V segment lost 2 bases, leaving 9 bases of the junction unmatched. CDR1 is SGDLS and CDR2 is YYNGEE in the germline V gene. The DNA for the CDR3 is TGTGCCAGCAGCGTTCGTGACAGGGTGGGGTCACCCCTCCACTTT. It yields the protein CASSVRDRVGSPLHF.

V and J are TRBV27 and TRBJ1-5; 7 bases agree with TRBD1. The CDR3 loop spans 13 amino acids. V shed 5 bases and J 5 bases; nucleotides not matched to a gene: 3. Per the germline V gene, CDR1 is MNHEY and CDR2 is SMNVEV (reference sequence). CDR3 sequence: CASSTQGDQPQHF. DNA for the CDR3: TGTGCCAGCAGTACTCAGGGGGATCAGCCCCAGCATTTT.

This chain links TRBV7-2 with TRBJ1-2; 8 nucleotides line up with TRBD1. V shed 0 bases, J shed 5 bases, and the junction held 5 bases outside the gene matches. The CDR3 is 15 residues long. CDR1 is SGHTA, CDR2 FQGNSA, per germline. CDR3 sequence: CASSLATGGGYGYTF. The CDR3, as DNA: TGTGCCAGCAGCTTAGCCACAGGGGGGGGATATGGCTACACCTTC.

This chain uses TRBV7-3 with TRBJ1-2; D remains ambiguous. CDR3 length: 13 residues. V lost 2 bases, J lost 6 bases, and 10 bases lay in between. Germline V gene data show CDR1 as SGHTA and CDR2 as FQGTGA. The CDR3 nucleotides are TGTGCCAGCAGCTTACGACGGGAGAATGGCTACACCTTC. Amino acids: CASSLRRENGYTF.

Note on this clone: The same CDR3 can be traced to other DNA sequences in this sample. The chain carries TRBV27 and TRBJ1-1; possibly TRBD1 for D (6 bases). The length of the CDR3 is 11 residues. V was trimmed by 3 bases and J by 8 bases, leaving 7 bases between them. Per germline, CDR1 MNHEY and CDR2 SMNVEV (reference sequence). In DNA, the CDR3 is TGTGCCAGCAGTTTCGGGACAGAAGCTTTCTTT. Encoded protein: CASSFGTEAFF.